Below are 10 T cell receptor beta chains sequenced from a single sample in a study of Graves' ophthalmopathy and Graves' hyperthyroidism. Transcripts of RNA were the source for amplifying TCR beta CDR3 regions. First-round RT-PCR with HTBI primers preceded a second-round multiplex PCR. TCRdb re-analysed the multiplex PCR reads in MiXCR, keeping a single row per CDR3 protein. The sample consists of around 670,000 distinct CDR3 sequences, roughly two fifths of them appearing once. Sequenced sample: peripheral blood. Receptors were obtained from an adult man with Graves' ophthalmopathy.

This clonotype was observed many times. V is TRBV12-3 or TRBV12-4 and J is TRBJ2-6; no firm D call. The CDR3 contains 16 residues. Deletions cut 5 bases from V and 2 bases from J, with 13 bases between. CDR3 residues: CASSEPRFTGANVLTF. The CDR3 DNA reads as TGTGCCAGCAGTGAGCCCAGGTTCACTGGGGCCAACGTCCTGACTTTC.

This clonotype was detected only a few times. The gene calls are TRBV14 and TRBJ2-7; D unclear. V was pared by 4 bases and J by 2 bases, with 9 bases between. Germline CDR1 reads SGHDN; CDR2 reads FVKESK. This CDR3 has 13 amino acids. In DNA, the CDR3 is TGTGCCAGCAGCCTCCAGCCCGCCTACGAGCAGTACTTC. Encoded protein: CASSLQPAYEQYF. The full variable domain, rest sourced from reference TRBV14 and TRBJ2-7, is EAGVTQFPSHSVIEKGQTVTLRCDPISGHDNLYWYRRVMGKEIKFLLHFVKESKQDESGMPNNRFLAERTGGTYSTLKVQPAELEDSGVYFCASSLQPAYEQYFGPGTRLTVT.

Comments on this clonotype: Relative to the germline gene, one junction end is altered; a read error may explain this. V usage is TRBV7-2 and J usage is TRBJ2-6, with a possible D match to TRBD1 (6 bases). This CDR3 has 15 residues. Looked up from germline, CDR1 is SGHTA and CDR2 is FQGNSA. In nucleotides, the CDR3 is TGTGCCAGCAGCGATGAGGGGGATGGGGCCTACGTCCTGACTTTC. Amino acid sequence: CASSDEGDGAYVLTF.

The chain carries TRBV20-1 and TRBJ1-2, with D tentatively TRBD1 (5 bases). Between the trimmed V and J ends, which lost 6 bases and 0 bases, there was a span of 20 bases. The CDR3 covers 16 residues. The germline CDR1 and CDR2 sequences are DFQATT and SNEGSKA (reference sequence). In DNA, the CDR3 is TGCAGTGCCCAACCCCTTAGCCTAGGGGCTAACTATGGCTACACCTTC. It yields the protein CSAQPLSLGANYGYTF.

There are many counts of this clonotype. The chain carries TRBV5-4 and TRBJ1-2; 7 positions agree with TRBD1. V lost 5 bases, J lost 5 bases, and 9 bases stayed unmatched. The CDR3 spans 14 residues. The germline CDR1 and CDR2 sequences are SGHNT and YYREEE (reference sequence). The DNA of the CDR3 is TGTGCCAGCAGTCGCGGGACAGACTCTTATGGCTACACCTTC. As protein: CASSRGTDSYGYTF.

V usage is TRBV20-1 and J usage is TRBJ2-7, with 12 bases identical to TRBD2. The V gene's germline CDR1 is DFQATT and CDR2 SNEGSKA (reference sequence). CDR3 length: 14 residues. Trimming cost V 2 bases and J 4 bases; bases outside gene matches: 3. CDR3 nucleotide sequence: TGCAGTGCTAGACCTAGCGGGGGGGGGTACGAGCAGTACTTC. It yields the protein CSARPSGGGYEQYF.

Only a few counts were recorded for this clonotype. The chain carries TRBV2 and TRBJ1-6; D gene unclear. CDR3 length equals 14 residues. Germline V gives CDR1 SNHLY, CDR2 FYNNEI. Trimming took 5 bases from V and 6 from J, leaving 11 bases between them. The CDR3 is CASSYSALNSPLHF. CDR3 coding DNA: TGTGCCAGCAGTTACTCAGCTCTTAATTCACCCCTCCACTTT.

The V call is TRBV11-2, the J call TRBJ2-5, with TRBD2 matching 14 bases. CDR1 SGHAT and CDR2 FQNNGV come from the germline V gene. V lost 0 bases to trimming and J lost 1 base; unmatched junction nucleotides: 10. The CDR3 is made up of 20 amino acids. The CDR3 DNA reads TGTGCCAGCAGCTTAGAATTGGGACTAGCGGGGGACCTAGGCCAAGAGACCCAGTACTTC. Its translation: CASSLELGLAGDLGQETQYF.

The chain couples TRBV3-1 to TRBJ1-4; D gene ambiguous. Germline CDR1 is LGHDT and CDR2 is YNNKEL (reference sequence). The CDR3 has 16 amino acids. Trimming left V 1 base short and J 1 base short, with 10 bases between. DNA for the CDR3: TGTGCCAGCAGCCAAGCAAGGGAGGTAACTAATGAAAAACTGTTTTTT. It translates to CASSQAREVTNEKLFF.

This clonotype was detected ten times or more. The V gene is TRBV7-9, the J gene TRBJ2-5; 9 positions match TRBD1. The CDR3 is 16 amino acids. Germline assignment: CDR1 SEHNR and CDR2 FQNEAQ (reference sequence). Trimming took 4 bases from V and 1 from J; bases not matched to a gene: 7. CDR3 nucleotide sequence: TGTGCCAGCAGCTACGGGACAGGGAAGGGCCAAGAGACCCAGTACTTC. This encodes CASSYGTGKGQETQYF.